Following are 10 T cell receptor beta chains from one sample sequenced in a study of Ad26.COV2.S vaccination and SARS-CoV-2 variants. Clones were sequenced by immunoSEQ multiplex PCR, and TCRdb holds only the in-frame ones, with some missing. The profile covers under 300,000 clones, with roughly 85% appearing a single time and less than 3% taken by the ten largest. Documented treatment: 15 to 20 received Ad26.COV2.S at low or high dose, single or two shots; roughly 5 received placebo; per-sample allocation not given. The samples were gathered on day 63 after the first injection of vaccine or placebo. Sequenced material: peripheral blood, taken in a trial of Ad26.COV2.S vaccine versus placebo. These receptors were taken from a person aged 18 to 65 who received the Ad26.COV2.S COVID-19 vaccine or a placebo.

V is TRBV7-2 and J is TRBJ2-7; 10 nucleotides align to TRBD1. CDR1 and CDR2 from the germline V gene are SGHTA and FQGNSA. With V trimmed by 5 bases and J by 4 bases, 5 bases remained unmatched. The CDR3 is 14 residues long. The CDR3 DNA reads TGTGCCAGCAGCGCGACAGGGGGCGCTTACGAGCAGTACTTC. The encoded protein is CASSATGGAYEQYF.

V usage is TRBV13 and J usage is TRBJ1-1; no clear D. CDR3 length equals 16 residues. Trimming shortened V by 3 bases and J by 4 bases, and 18 bases separated the two germline ends. Germline CDR1 is PRHDT and CDR2 is FYEKMQ (reference sequence). The DNA of the CDR3 is TGTGCCAGCAGCTTCACTTCAGGCGTGTTTGGCACTGAAGCTTTCTTT. This encodes CASSFTSGVFGTEAFF.

This clone was seen a single time. The CDR3 spells CASSQDPRGTANVLTF. CDR3 in DNA: TGCGCCAGCAGCCAAGATCCCAGGGGAACGGCCAACGTCCTGACTTTC. The V call is TRBV4-3, the J call TRBJ2-6; perhaps TRBD1 as D (6 bases). Between the trimmed V and J ends, which lost 0 bases and 6 bases, there was a span of 12 bases. The germline V gene encodes CDR1 LGHNA and CDR2 YSLEER. The CDR3 sequence is 16 residues long.

The rearrangement uses TRBV7-2 and TRBJ2-7; D possibly corresponds to TRBD2 (5 bases). V was clipped by 0 bases and J by 5 bases, with 14 bases between them. The CDR3 runs to 15 residues. Germline V lookup: CDR1 SGHTA, CDR2 FQGNSA. This CDR3 reads CASSLAYAGLHEQYV. Here the CDR3 DNA reads TGTGCCAGCAGCTTAGCCTACGCGGGCCTGCACGAGCAGTACGTC.

The chain is built from TRBV5-5 and TRBJ2-1, with D perhaps matching TRBD1 or TRBD2 (6 bases each). Trimming removed 3 bases from V and 4 bases from J, with 14 bases in between. The germline gives CDR1 SGHKS, CDR2 YYEKEE (reference sequence). This CDR3 comprises 15 residues. The CDR3 sequence is CASSSMGGLYNEQFF. The CDR3 DNA is TGTGCCAGCAGCTCAATGGGGGGCCTTTACAATGAGCAGTTCTTC.

V is TRBV6-6 and J is TRBJ2-2; TRBD1 or TRBD2 may be the D gene (6 bases each). The CDR3 length is 15 residues. The germline V and J ends were trimmed by 5 bases and 6 bases, with 16 bases remaining between them. Germline loops: CDR1 MNHNY, CDR2 SVGAGI (reference sequence). CDR3 loop: CASSARGGSAGELFF. In DNA form, the CDR3 reads TGTGCCAGCAGTGCCCGAGGGGGGAGCGCCGGGGAGCTGTTTTTT.

The rearrangement joins TRBV6-2 or TRBV6-3 to TRBJ1-5, with D possibly matching TRBD1 (5 bases). The V end lost 3 bases, the J end lost 3 bases, and 9 bases lay between the germline ends. The germline V gene has CDR1 MNHEY and CDR2 SVGEGT. The CDR3 extends over 14 amino acids. The CDR3 loop is CASSYGGNNQPQHF. The CDR3 DNA is TGTGCCAGCAGTTATGGGGGAAACAATCAGCCCCAGCATTTT.

This chain uses TRBV2 with TRBJ2-5, with TRBD2 matching 9 bases. Germline V gene data show CDR1 as SNHLY and CDR2 as FYNNEI. The CDR3 totals 15 residues. The junction had 5 bases not matched to a gene; V was cut back by 4 bases and J by 2 bases. The CDR3 loop is CASSGASGAQETQYF. The CDR3 bases are TGTGCCAGCAGTGGAGCTAGCGGGGCACAAGAGACCCAGTACTTC.

This clone was picked up one time. This chain joins TRBV5-1 and TRBJ1-1, with D hard to call. This CDR3 is built from 15 residues. CDR1 SGHRS and CDR2 YFSETQ come from the germline V gene. Trimming cost V 4 bases and J 3 bases, with 16 bases left between them. DNA of the CDR3: TGCGCCAGCAGCCTGATATGGGGTGCCGACACTGAAGCTTTCTTT. Translated: CASSLIWGADTEAFF.

V gene TRBV9 combines with J gene TRBJ2-5, with a tentative D call TRBD2 (5 bases). Trimming left V 1 base short and J 5 bases short, with 9 bases between. Germline V gene lookup returns CDR1 SGDLS and CDR2 YYNGEE. The CDR3 spans 13 residues. As DNA, the CDR3 is TGTGCCAGCAGCGTACTAGCACAGGAGACCCAGTACTTC. Its protein product is CASSVLAQETQYF. The full variable domain, rest sourced from reference TRBV9 and TRBJ2-5, is DSGVTQTPKHLITATGQRVTLRCSPRSGDLSVYWYQQSLDQGLQFLIQYYNGEERAKGNILERFSAQQFPDLHSELNLSSLELGDSALYFCASSVLAQETQYFGPGTRLLVL.